The sequence of this T cell receptor (beta chain) was determined in a study of CD8+ T cells in alopecia areata. About the study: Each day, treated patients took oral tofacitinib twice, at 5 to 10 mg per dose. Tofacitinib ran for 6 to 18 months before 6 months off drug. The study's findings and limits: Against the mouse data, patients shared TCRs less clearly, possibly for HLA reasons. Clonality exceeded that of normal scalp in lesional scalp, most notably in alopecia totalis/universalis.

RNA was extracted and reverse transcribed into cDNA as the sequencing template. Here immunoSEQ multiplex PCR was the method, and the copy in TCRdb shows in-frame clones only, minus some. The table shows 150,000 to 200,000 clones, with about three fifths occurring only once. To note about this clone: The antigen remains undetermined.

Germline CDR1 MGHDK, CDR2 SYGVNS. The CDR3 has 15 amino acids. The V gene lost 2 bases and the J gene lost 3 bases, with 13 bases spanning the gap. Treatment meaning: oral pan-JAK inhibitor, 5-10 mg twice daily. The clonotype originates from a human donor with alopecia areata. Sequences were derived from CD4+ T cells sorted from blood, sampled at week 24, from a patient treated with tofacitinib. The chain employs TRBV25-1 and TRBJ1-1; D might be TRBD1 (5 bases). CDR3 in DNA: TGTGCCAGCAGTGAAACCAGGGCTTCCCACACTGAAGCTTTCTTT. Residues: CASSETRASHTEAFF.